This TCR beta chain was sequenced during a study of blood T cell repertoires in COVID-19. Study in general: T cells, B-cell-depleted T cells, or PBMCs provided the cDNA or gDNA that served as material.

In terms of age and location, participants ranged from roughly 18 to 90 years and lived in roughly 22 US areas. Germline trimming cut 0 bases from V and 5 bases from J; bases unmatched to any gene: 4. Germline V gene lookup returns CDR1 SGHTA and CDR2 FQGNSA. This CDR3 is built from 15 residues. Under the authors' procedure: Scientists estimated how many nucleated cells there were by amplifying reference gene primers. Libraries were prepared by immunoSEQ multiplex PCR; TCRdb keeps only in-frame clonotypes and omits some of them. V, J and clone size are taken as reported in that table, and D and trimming were inferred from the DNA itself. This table has about 270,000 clones, around nine tenths appearing once.

The sequenced sample was PBMCs or T cells enriched from blood (not recorded which). This TCR derives from a woman younger than 35 who had recovered from COVID-19. This chain links TRBV7-2 with TRBJ2-1, with 7 bases that match TRBD2. CDR3 sequence: CASSLAGLHNNEQFF. The CDR3 region has the DNA TGTGCCAGCAGCTTAGCGGGACTACATAACAATGAGCAGTTCTTC. The complete variable domain, with remaining parts taken from reference TRBV7-2 and TRBJ2-1, reads GAGVSQSPSNKVTEKGKDVELRCDPISGHTALYWYRQSLGQGLEFLIYFQGNSAPDKSGLPSDRFSAERTGGSVSTLTIQRTQQEDSAVYLCASSLAGLHNNEQFFGPGTRLTVL.